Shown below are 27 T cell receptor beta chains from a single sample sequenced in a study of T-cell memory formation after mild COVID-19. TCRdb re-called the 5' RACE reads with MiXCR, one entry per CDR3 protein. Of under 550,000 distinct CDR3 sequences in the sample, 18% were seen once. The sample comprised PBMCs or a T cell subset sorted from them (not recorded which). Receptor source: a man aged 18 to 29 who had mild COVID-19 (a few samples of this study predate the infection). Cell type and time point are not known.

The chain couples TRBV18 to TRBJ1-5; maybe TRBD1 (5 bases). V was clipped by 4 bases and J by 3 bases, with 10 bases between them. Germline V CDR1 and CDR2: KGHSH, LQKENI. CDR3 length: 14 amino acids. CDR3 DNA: TGTGCCAGCTCACTCCTGACAGTCAATCAGCCCCAGCATTTT. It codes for CASSLLTVNQPQHF.

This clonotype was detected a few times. CDR3 nucleotide sequence: TGTGCCAGCAGTTACTCTGGACAGGGGCCGGGTTTGGGGGGCTACACCTTC. Its protein product is CASSYSGQGPGLGGYTF. The chain carries TRBV6-5 and TRBJ1-2; 9 bases match TRBD1. CDR3 length equals 17 residues. With V trimmed by 0 bases and J by 8 bases, 13 bases remained unmatched. CDR1 and CDR2 (germline): MNHEY, SVGAGI.

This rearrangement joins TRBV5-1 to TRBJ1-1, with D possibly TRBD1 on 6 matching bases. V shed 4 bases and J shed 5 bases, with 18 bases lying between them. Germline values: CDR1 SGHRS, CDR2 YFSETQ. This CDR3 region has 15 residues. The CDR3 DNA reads TGCGCCAGCAGCCCCACAACAGGGAGTAAAACTGAAGCTTTCTTT. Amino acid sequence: CASSPTTGSKTEAFF. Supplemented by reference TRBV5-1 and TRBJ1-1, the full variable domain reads KAGVTQTPRYLIKTRGQQVTLSCSPISGHRSVSWYQQTPGQGLQFLFEYFSETQRNKGNFPGRFSGRQFSNSRSEMNVSTLELGDSALYLCASSPTTGSKTEAFFGQGTRLTVV.

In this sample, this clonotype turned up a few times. CDR3 coding DNA: TGTGCCAGCTCACCGTCTAGCCCCACAGATACGCAGTATTTT. Translating gives CASSPSSPTDTQYF. The chain carries TRBV18 and TRBJ2-3; maybe TRBD2 (5 bases). Germline V lookup: CDR1 KGHSH, CDR2 LQKENI. Between the trimmed V and J ends, which lost 3 bases and 2 bases, there was a span of 9 bases. The CDR3 consists of 14 residues.

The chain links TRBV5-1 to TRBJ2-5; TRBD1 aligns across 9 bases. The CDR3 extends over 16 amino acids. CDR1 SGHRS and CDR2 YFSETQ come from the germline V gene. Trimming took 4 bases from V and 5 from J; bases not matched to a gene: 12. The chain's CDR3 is CASSSPGTGRMETQYF. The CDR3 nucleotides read TGCGCCAGCAGCAGTCCCGGGACAGGGAGGATGGAGACCCAGTACTTC.

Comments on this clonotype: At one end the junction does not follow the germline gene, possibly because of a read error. CDR3 sequence reads: CSSTSPGGKNIQYF. CDR3 bases: TGTTCCAGTACCTCTCCAGGTGGCAAAAACATTCAGTACTTC. This chain links TRBV19 with TRBJ2-4; D is undetermined. Per the germline V gene, CDR1 is LNHDA and CDR2 is SQIVND (reference sequence). CDR3 size: 14 residues.

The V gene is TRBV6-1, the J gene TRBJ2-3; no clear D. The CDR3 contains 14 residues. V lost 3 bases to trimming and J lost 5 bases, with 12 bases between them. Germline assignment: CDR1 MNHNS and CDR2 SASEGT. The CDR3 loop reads CASSDRTSRDTQYF. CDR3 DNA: TGTGCCAGCAGTGACCGTACCTCGAGAGATACGCAGTATTTT.

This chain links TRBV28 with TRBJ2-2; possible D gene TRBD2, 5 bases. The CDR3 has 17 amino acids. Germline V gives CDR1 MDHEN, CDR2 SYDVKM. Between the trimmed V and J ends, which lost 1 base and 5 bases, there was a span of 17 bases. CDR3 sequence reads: CASSLSGDLSLTGELFF. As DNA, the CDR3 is TGTGCCAGCAGTTTATCCGGGGATCTTAGTCTAACCGGGGAGCTGTTTTTT. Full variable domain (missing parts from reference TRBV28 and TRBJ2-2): DVKVTQSSRYLVKRTGEKVFLECVQDMDHENMFWYRQDPGLGLRLIYFSYDVKMKEKGDIPEGYSVSREKKERFSLILESASTNQTSMYLCASSLSGDLSLTGELFFGEGSRLTVL.

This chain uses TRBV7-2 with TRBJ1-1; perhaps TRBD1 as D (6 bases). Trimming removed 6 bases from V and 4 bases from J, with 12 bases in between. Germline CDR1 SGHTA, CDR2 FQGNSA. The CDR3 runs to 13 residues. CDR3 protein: CASSSDRGTEAFF. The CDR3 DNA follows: TGTGCCAGCAGTTCGGACAGAGGCACTGAAGCTTTCTTT.

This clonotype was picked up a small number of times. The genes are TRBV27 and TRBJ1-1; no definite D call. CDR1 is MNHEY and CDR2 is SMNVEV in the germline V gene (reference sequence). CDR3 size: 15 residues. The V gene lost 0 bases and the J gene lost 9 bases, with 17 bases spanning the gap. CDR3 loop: CASSLSINLGNQAFF. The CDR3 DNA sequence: TGTGCCAGCAGTTTATCGATAAACTTGGGGAACCAAGCTTTCTTT.

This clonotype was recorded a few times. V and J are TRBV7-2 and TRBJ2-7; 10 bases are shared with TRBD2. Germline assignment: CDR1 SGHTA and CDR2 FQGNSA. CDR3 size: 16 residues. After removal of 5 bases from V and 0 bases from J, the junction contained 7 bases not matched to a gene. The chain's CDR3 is CASSGSGGVSSYEQYF. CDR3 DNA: TGTGCCAGCAGCGGCAGCGGGGGGGTTAGCTCCTACGAGCAGTACTTC.

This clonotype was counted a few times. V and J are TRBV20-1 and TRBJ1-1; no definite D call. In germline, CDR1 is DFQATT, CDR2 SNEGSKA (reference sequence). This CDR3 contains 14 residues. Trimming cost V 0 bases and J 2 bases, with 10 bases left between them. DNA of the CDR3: TGCAGTGCTAGAGATCCTAAGGTAAACACTGAAGCTTTCTTT. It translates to CSARDPKVNTEAFF.

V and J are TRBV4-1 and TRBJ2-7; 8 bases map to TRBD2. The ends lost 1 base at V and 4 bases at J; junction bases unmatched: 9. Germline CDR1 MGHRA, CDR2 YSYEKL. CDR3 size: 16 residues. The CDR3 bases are TGCGCCAGCAGCCAAGTTTCACTGCGGGGGGTGTACGAGCAGTACTTC. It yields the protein CASSQVSLRGVYEQYF.

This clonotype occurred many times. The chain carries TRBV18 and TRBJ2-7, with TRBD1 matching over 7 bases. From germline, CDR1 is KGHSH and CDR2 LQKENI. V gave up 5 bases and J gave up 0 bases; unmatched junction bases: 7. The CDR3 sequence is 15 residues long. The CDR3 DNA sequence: TGTGCCAGCTCAGCCTTGGGGACAGTCTCCTACGAGCAGTACGTC. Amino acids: CASSALGTVSYEQYV.

CDR3 DNA sequence: TGCAGCGTTGAGGGGAGCCAAGAGACCCAGTACTTC. Its translation is CSVEGSQETQYF. This chain uses TRBV29-1 with TRBJ2-5, with D possibly TRBD2 on 5 matching bases. Germline V gene lookup returns CDR1 SQVTM and CDR2 ANQGSEA. Between the trimmed V and J ends, which lost 3 bases and 1 base, there was a span of 6 bases. The CDR3 runs 12 residues.

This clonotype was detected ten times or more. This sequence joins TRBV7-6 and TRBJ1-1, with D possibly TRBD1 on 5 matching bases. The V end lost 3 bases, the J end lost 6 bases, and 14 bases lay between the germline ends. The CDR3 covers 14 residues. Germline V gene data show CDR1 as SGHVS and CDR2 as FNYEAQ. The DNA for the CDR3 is TGTGCCAGCAGCTTGGGTGGGGGAGTTGCTGAAGCTTTCTTT. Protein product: CASSLGGGVAEAFF.

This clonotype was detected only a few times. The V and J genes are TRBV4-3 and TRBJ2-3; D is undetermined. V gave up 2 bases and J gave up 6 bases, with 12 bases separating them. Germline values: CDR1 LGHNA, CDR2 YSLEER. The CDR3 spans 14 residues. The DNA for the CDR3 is TGCGCCAGCAGCCAACGTGCCACGGACGATACGCAGTATTTT. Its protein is CASSQRATDDTQYF.

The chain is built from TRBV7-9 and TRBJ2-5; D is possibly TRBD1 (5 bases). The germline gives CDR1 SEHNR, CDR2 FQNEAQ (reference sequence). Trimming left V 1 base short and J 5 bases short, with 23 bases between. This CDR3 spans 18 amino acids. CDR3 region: CASSLGRVGLIDRETQYF. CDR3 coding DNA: TGTGCCAGCAGCTTAGGCAGGGTGGGATTAATTGATCGGGAGACCCAGTACTTC.

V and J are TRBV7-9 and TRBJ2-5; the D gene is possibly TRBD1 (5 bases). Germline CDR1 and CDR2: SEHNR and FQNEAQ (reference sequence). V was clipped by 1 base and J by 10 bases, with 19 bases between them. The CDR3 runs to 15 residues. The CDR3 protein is CASSLVPGAGSVQYF. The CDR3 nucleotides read TGTGCCAGCAGCTTAGTTCCCGGCGCAGGGTCGGTCCAGTACTTC.

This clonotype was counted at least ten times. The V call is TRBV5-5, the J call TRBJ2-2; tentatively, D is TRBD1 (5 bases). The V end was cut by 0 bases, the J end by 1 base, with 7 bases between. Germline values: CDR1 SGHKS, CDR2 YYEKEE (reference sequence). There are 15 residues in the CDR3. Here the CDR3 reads CASSLVGLNTGELFF. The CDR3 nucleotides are TGTGCCAGCAGCTTGGTGGGGCTGAACACCGGGGAGCTGTTTTTT.

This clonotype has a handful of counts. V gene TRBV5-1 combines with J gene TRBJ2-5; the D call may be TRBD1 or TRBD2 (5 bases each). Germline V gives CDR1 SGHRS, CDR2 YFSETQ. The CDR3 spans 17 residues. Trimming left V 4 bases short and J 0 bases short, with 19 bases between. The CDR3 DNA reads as TGCGCCAGCAGCACTCCCCGGGACGGAAGGTACCAAGAGACCCAGTACTTC. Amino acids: CASSTPRDGRYQETQYF.

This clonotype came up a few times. The CDR3, as DNA: TGTGCCAGCACCCGACTAGCGGGGGCCCACGCCAATGAGCAGTTCTTC. Its protein is CASTRLAGAHANEQFF. The chain employs TRBV2 and TRBJ2-1; 12 nucleotides align to TRBD2. Unmatched junction bases numbered 10, after V lost 7 bases and J lost 6 bases. Germline V CDR1 and CDR2: SNHLY, FYNNEI. There are 16 residues in the CDR3.

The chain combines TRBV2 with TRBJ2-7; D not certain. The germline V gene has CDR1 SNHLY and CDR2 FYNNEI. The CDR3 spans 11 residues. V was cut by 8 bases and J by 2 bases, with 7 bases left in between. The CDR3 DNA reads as TGTGCCAGCGCCTCGGCCTACGAGCAGTACTTC. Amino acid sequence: CASASAYEQYF.

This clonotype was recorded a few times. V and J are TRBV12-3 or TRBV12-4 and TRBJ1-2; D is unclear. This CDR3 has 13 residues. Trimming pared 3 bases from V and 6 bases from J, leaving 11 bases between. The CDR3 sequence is CASSFVSGNGYTF. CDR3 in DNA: TGTGCCAGCAGTTTCGTGTCGGGAAATGGCTACACCTTC.

In DNA, the CDR3 is TGTGCCAGCAGTCGGACCCTCTACGAGCAGTACTTC. This sequence encodes CASSRTLYEQYF. The V and J genes are TRBV6-2 or TRBV6-3 and TRBJ2-7; D is ambiguous. Germline CDR1 MNHEY, CDR2 SVGEGT. Trimming left V 5 bases short and J 3 bases short, with 8 bases between. This CDR3 has 12 residues.

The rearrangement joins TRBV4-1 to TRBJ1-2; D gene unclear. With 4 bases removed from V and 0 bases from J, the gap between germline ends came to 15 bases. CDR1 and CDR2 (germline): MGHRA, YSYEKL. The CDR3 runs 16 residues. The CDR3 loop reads CASSPLIGGSNYGYTF. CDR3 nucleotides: TGCGCCAGCAGCCCCCTGATCGGAGGATCTAACTATGGCTACACCTTC.

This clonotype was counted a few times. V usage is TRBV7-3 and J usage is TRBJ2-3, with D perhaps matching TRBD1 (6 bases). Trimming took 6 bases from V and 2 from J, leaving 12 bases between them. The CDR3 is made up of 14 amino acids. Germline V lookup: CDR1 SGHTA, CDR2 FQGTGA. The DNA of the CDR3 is TGTGCCAGCAGTCAGCAGGGGAACACAGATACGCAGTATTTT. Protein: CASSQQGNTDTQYF.